Listed below are T cell receptor beta chains from one sample, sequenced in a study of blood T cell repertoires in COVID-19. Some clones are missing from TCRdb's copy, which holds only in-frame ones; the method was immunoSEQ multiplex PCR. The data hold fewer than 110,000 clones, with approximately 92% observed a single time. Sequenced sample: peripheral blood. These TCRs come from a man aged 50 to 60 with active COVID-19. Each CDR3 is given with its conserved first and last residue. The D gene is left open where the match is weak. Clone sizes are given selectively: once, few, many, or a class where the clone is expanded.

v_call	clone_size	j_call	d_call	cdr3_aa	cdr3_nt
TRBV10-3	once	TRBJ1-5	NA	CAISESRGNQPQHF	TGTGCCATCAGTGAGTCTCGGGGCAATCAGCCCCAGCATTTT
TRBV7-9	few	TRBJ2-7	TRBD1	CASSLRDRVYEQYF	TGTGCCAGCAGCCTCCGGGACAGAGTCTACGAGCAGTACTTC
TRBV6-1	NA	TRBJ2-2	TRBD2	CASSATSGRARTGELFF	TGTGCCAGCAGTGCGACTAGCGGGAGGGCCCGAACCGGGGAGCTGTTTTTT
TRBV29-1	NA	TRBJ1-1	TRBD1	CSVEGTGMGMNTEAFF	TGCAGCGTTGAGGGGACAGGGATGGGCATGAACACTGAAGCTTTCTTT
TRBV28	NA	TRBJ1-5	NA	CASSSPGVGAGQPQHF	TGTGCCAGCAGCTCGCCCGGGGTGGGGGCTGGTCAGCCCCAGCATTTT
TRBV10-1	NA	TRBJ2-3	NA	CASSETSWGDTQYF	TGCGCCAGCAGTGAGACTAGCTGGGGAGATACGCAGTATTTT
TRBV12-3/TRBV12-4	NA	TRBJ2-1	NA	CASSNLNIGQFF	TGTGCCAGCAGCAATCTCAATATCGGGCAGTTCTTC
TRBV5-6	NA	TRBJ2-7	NA	CASSLGYRDEQYF	TGTGCCAGCAGCTTGGGGTACAGGGACGAGCAGTACTTC
TRBV3-1/TRBV3-2	NA	TRBJ1-4	NA	CASSQVEAKLFF	TGTGCCAGCAGCCAAGTTGAGGCAAAACTGTTTTTT
TRBV4-2	NA	TRBJ2-3	TRBD2	CASSQTTSGRAGTQYF	TGTGCCAGCAGCCAAACGACTAGCGGGAGGGCCGGTACGCAGTATTTT
TRBV11-2	NA	TRBJ2-1	TRBD2	CASSSTGTRSINEQFF	TGTGCCAGCAGCTCAACCGGGACTAGATCCATCAATGAGCAGTTCTTC
TRBV9	NA	TRBJ1-1	TRBD1	CASSARTGVNTEAFF	TGTGCCAGCAGCGCCAGGACAGGGGTTAACACTGAAGCTTTCTTT
TRBV4-1	NA	TRBJ1-3	NA	CASSQGPGVSGNTIYF	TGCGCCAGCAGCCAAGGTCCGGGGGTCTCTGGAAACACCATATATTTT
TRBV10-3	NA	TRBJ2-1	TRBD2	CAIRQGLAGFNEQFF	TGTGCCATCAGGCAGGGACTAGCGGGATTCAATGAGCAGTTCTTC
TRBV6-1	NA	TRBJ1-2	NA	CASSEYSQGYGYTF	TGTGCCAGCAGTGAATACTCTCAGGGCTATGGCTACACCTTC
TRBV18	NA	TRBJ1-1	NA	CASSPQVRGSVAEAFF	TGTGCCAGCTCACCACAGGTAAGGGGGAGTGTGGCTGAAGCTTTCTTT
TRBV18	NA	TRBJ2-3	TRBD2	CASSPLQTSGGTDTQYF	TGTGCCAGCTCACCACTCCAGACTAGCGGGGGCACAGATACGCAGTATTTT
TRBV18	NA	TRBJ2-1	TRBD2	CASSPLPAGAGEQFF	TGTGCCAGCTCACCCCTTCCGGCGGGAGCGGGTGAGCAGTTCTTC
TRBV7-2	NA	TRBJ2-1	TRBD2	CASSSRIAGISYNEQFF	TGTGCCAGCAGCTCCCGGATAGCGGGGATCTCCTACAATGAGCAGTTCTTC
TRBV11-2	NA	TRBJ1-1	NA	CASSLDAWRLGEAFF	TGTGCCAGCAGCTTAGATGCGTGGAGACTTGGGGAAGCTTTCTTT
TRBV7-9	NA	TRBJ2-1	NA	CASSLDSGGASEQFF	TGTGCCAGCAGCTTAGATAGTGGAGGCGCTAGTGAGCAGTTCTTC
TRBV3-1/TRBV3-2	NA	TRBJ2-1	NA	CASSLGISSYNEQFF	TGTGCCAGCAGCCTCGGGATCAGCTCCTACAATGAGCAGTTCTTC
TRBV18	NA	TRBJ2-5	TRBD1	CASSPRTGEETQYF	TGTGCCAGCTCACCACGGACAGGGGAAGAGACCCAGTACTTC
TRBV19	NA	TRBJ1-5	NA	CASSISGQPQHF	TGTGCCAGTAGTATATCGGGTCAGCCCCAGCATTTT
TRBV5-5	NA	TRBJ2-1	TRBD2	CASSLGRTSGSNEQFF	TGTGCCAGCAGCTTGGGACGGACTAGCGGGAGCAATGAGCAGTTCTTC
TRBV6-5	NA	TRBJ2-1	TRBD1	CASIGAGGKLNEQFF	TGTGCCAGCATTGGGGCAGGGGGCAAATTGAATGAGCAGTTCTTC
TRBV6-5	NA	TRBJ2-5	TRBD2	CASSRDYRYQETQYF	TGTGCCAGCAGTAGGGACTACCGGTACCAAGAGACCCAGTACTTC
TRBV5-1	NA	TRBJ2-7	TRBD1	CASSRSGQDNEQYF	TGCGCCAGCAGCCGCTCGGGACAGGATAACGAGCAGTACTTC
TRBV2	NA	TRBJ2-7	TRBD1	CASRLLDRGSYEQYF	TGTGCCAGCAGACTCCTGGACAGGGGGTCCTACGAGCAGTACTTC
TRBV7-3	NA	TRBJ1-2	NA	CASSTDRLMPYTF	TGTGCCAGCAGCACCGACAGGCTGATGCCCTACACCTTC
TRBV9	NA	TRBJ1-3	NA	CASSVGRGSGNTIYF	TGTGCCAGCAGCGTAGGACGGGGCTCTGGAAACACCATATATTTT
TRBV5-4	NA	TRBJ2-7	TRBD2	CASSSGTRVSYEQYF	TGTGCCAGCAGCAGCGGGACTAGAGTGTCCTACGAGCAGTACTTC
TRBV6-2/TRBV6-3	NA	TRBJ2-7	TRBD2	CASSSRTRGGTTFSYEQYF	TGTGCCAGCAGTTCGCGGACTCGGGGGGGGACGACTTTTTCCTACGAGCAGTACTTC
TRBV6-5	NA	TRBJ2-1	TRBD2	CASSSWTSGETNEQFF	TGTGCCAGCAGTTCTTGGACTAGCGGCGAAACCAATGAGCAGTTCTTC
TRBV6-1	NA	TRBJ1-2	TRBD1	CASSEDRGGYGYTF	TGTGCCAGCAGTGAGGACAGGGGAGGATATGGCTACACCTTC
TRBV9	NA	TRBJ1-1	NA	CASGRMNTEAFF	TGTGCCAGCGGCCGTATGAACACTGAAGCTTTCTTT